The 9 T cell receptor beta chains below come from one sample, sequenced in a study of cytomegalovirus exposure and HLA in healthy donors. The study ran its PCR with 60 Vbeta and 13 Jbeta primers. Only in-frame clones appear in the TCRdb table, and some are missing; sequencing was by immunoSEQ multiplex PCR. The specimen's table records 50,000 to 70,000 clones. Sequenced: PBMCs. The receptors stem from a man over 45 in good health and CMV-seropositive.

This chain connects TRBV5-1 to TRBJ2-7; maybe TRBD1 (5 bases). The germline V and J ends were trimmed by 4 bases and 6 bases, with 14 bases remaining between them. The CDR3 runs 13 residues. Germline V gene sequence: CDR1 SGHRS, CDR2 YFSETQ. Here the CDR3 reads CASSTPDSPEQYF. The CDR3 region has the DNA TGCGCCAGCAGCACGCCCGACAGTCCCGAGCAGTACTTC. The whole variable domain, remainder taken from reference TRBV5-1 and TRBJ2-7, is KAGVTQTPRYLIKTRGQQVTLSCSPISGHRSVSWYQQTPGQGLQFLFEYFSETQRNKGNFPGRFSGRQFSNSRSEMNVSTLELGDSALYLCASSTPDSPEQYFGPGTRLTVT.

This chain connects TRBV2 to TRBJ2-7, with 8 bases matching TRBD2. V lost 1 base, J lost 6 bases, and 2 bases stayed unmatched. CDR1 is SNHLY, CDR2 FYNNEI, per germline. This CDR3 contains 13 residues. The CDR3 region is CASSEGLAIEQYF. CDR3 DNA sequence: TGTGCCAGCAGTGAAGGACTAGCGATCGAGCAGTACTTC.

This sequence joins TRBV2 and TRBJ1-1; 7 bases are shared with TRBD1. Germline values: CDR1 SNHLY, CDR2 FYNNEI. J gave up 0 bases and V 8 bases, and 6 bases lay outside the gene matches. The CDR3 is 14 residues long. The CDR3 protein is CASGAQGLNTEAFF. The CDR3 DNA is TGTGCCAGCGGGGCACAGGGGCTGAACACTGAAGCTTTCTTT.

The J gene is TRBJ2-7, the V gene TRBV4-3; 9 positions agree with TRBD1. The CDR3 runs 16 residues. Trimming cost V 1 base and J 2 bases; bases outside gene matches: 6. Germline V gives CDR1 LGHNA, CDR2 YSLEER. The CDR3 loop is CASSQAFDRGAYEQYF. The CDR3 DNA reads TGCGCCAGCAGCCAAGCCTTCGACAGGGGGGCCTACGAGCAGTACTTC.

The chain combines TRBV15 with TRBJ2-7; the match to TRBD2 covers 8 bases. V dropped 3 bases and J dropped 0; count of bases not matched to a gene: 4. This CDR3 is built from 15 residues. Germline values: CDR1 LNHNV, CDR2 YYDKDF (reference sequence). CDR3 coding DNA: TGTGCCACCAGCAGGTCAGCGGGAGCCTCCTACGAGCAGTACTTC. Amino acids: CATSRSAGASYEQYF. Together with reference TRBV15 and TRBJ2-7, the CDR3 gives the full variable domain: DAMVIQNPRYQVTQFGKPVTLSCSQTLNHNVMYWYQQKSSQAPKLLFHYYDKDFNNEADTPDNFQSRRPNTSFCFLDIRSPGLGDTAMYLCATSRSAGASYEQYFGPGTRLTVT.

For the CDR3, the DNA is TGTGCCAGCAGCTTAGCGGCCGATACCCGGGTCTCTGGGGCCAACGTCCTGACTTTC. It specifies CASSLAADTRVSGANVLTF. The V and J genes are TRBV7-2 and TRBJ2-6; D uncertain. CDR1 is SGHTA, CDR2 FQGNSA, per germline. This CDR3 spans 19 amino acids. V lost 0 bases, J lost 0 bases, and 15 bases lay in between. Looking up the rest from reference TRBV7-2 and TRBJ2-6 gives the full variable domain: GAGVSQSPSNKVTEKGKDVELRCDPISGHTALYWYRQSLGQGLEFLIYFQGNSAPDKSGLPSDRFSAERTGGSVSTLTIQRTQQEDSAVYLCASSLAADTRVSGANVLTFGAGSRLTVL.

The chain employs TRBV7-2 and TRBJ1-3; 8 bases are shared with TRBD1. After removal of 7 bases from V and 1 base from J, the junction contained 9 bases not matched to a gene. There are 16 residues in the CDR3. From germline, CDR1 is SGHTA and CDR2 FQGNSA. CDR3 in DNA: TGTGCCAGCAATTTAGGGACAGGCGTATCTGGAAACACCATATATTTT. Encoded protein: CASNLGTGVSGNTIYF.

The V call is TRBV4-1, the J call TRBJ2-1; 9 bases match TRBD1. V was clipped by 1 base and J by 6 bases; unmatched bases: 1. Per germline, CDR1 MGHRA and CDR2 YSYEKL. The CDR3 is 14 amino acids. CDR3 residues: CASSQGDRVNEQFF. The CDR3 DNA is TGCGCCAGCAGCCAAGGGGACAGGGTCAATGAGCAGTTCTTC.

This chain connects TRBV29-1 to TRBJ2-2, with 10 bases matching TRBD1. Germline assignment: CDR1 SQVTM and CDR2 ANQGSEA. J lost 6 bases, V lost 7 bases, and 8 bases had no gene match. The CDR3 length is 14 residues. The CDR3 sequence: CSASGQGFPGELFF. CDR3 sequence (DNA): TGCAGCGCATCGGGACAGGGGTTCCCCGGGGAGCTGTTTTTT.